The next 4 T cell receptor beta chains were all read from a single sample in a study of cytomegalovirus exposure and HLA in healthy donors. The PCR made use of 60 Vbeta and 13 Jbeta primers. The protocol was immunoSEQ multiplex PCR, while the TCRdb copy is restricted to in-frame clones and leaves out a portion. Reported are approximately 130,000 clones; the ten largest clones contain less than 2.5%. The sequencing input was PBMCs. The receptors derive from a woman in her fifties or sixties in good health and CMV-seronegative.

This chain connects TRBV2 to TRBJ2-3, with D unclear. CDR1 and CDR2 (germline): SNHLY, FYNNEI. This CDR3 region has 11 residues. Trimming removed 0 bases at V and 8 bases at J, with 3 bases between. Here the CDR3 reads CASSEARTQYF. The CDR3 DNA sequence: TGTGCCAGCAGTGAAGCCCGTACGCAGTATTTT. Complete variable domain (other parts from reference TRBV2 and TRBJ2-3): EPEVTQTPSHQVTQMGQEVILRCVPISNHLYFYWYRQILGQKVEFLVSFYNNEISEKSEIFDDQFSVERPDGSNFTLKIRSTKLEDSAMYFCASSEARTQYFGPGTRLTVL.

The genes are TRBV25-1 and TRBJ1-1; 7 bases line up with TRBD1. This CDR3 region has 13 residues. Germline V gene lookup returns CDR1 MGHDK and CDR2 SYGVNS. Germline trimming cut 3 bases from V and 8 bases from J; bases unmatched to any gene: 6. The DNA for the CDR3 is TGTGCCAGCAGTGAGGGACAGACTCTCGAAGCTTTCTTT. Translated, it gives CASSEGQTLEAFF.

J is TRBJ2-2 and V is TRBV25-1, with 8 bases fitting TRBD2. Germline CDR1 MGHDK, CDR2 SYGVNS. This CDR3 has 15 amino acids. V was clipped by 3 bases and J by 3 bases; unmatched bases: 3. This CDR3 reads CASSDSGAYTGELFF. The CDR3 DNA reads TGTGCCAGCAGTGATAGCGGGGCCTACACCGGGGAGCTGTTTTTT.

J is TRBJ2-7 and V is TRBV19; the match to TRBD1 covers 10 bases. Germline CDR1 LNHDA, CDR2 SQIVND (reference sequence). V lost 4 bases to trimming and J lost 5 bases; unmatched junction nucleotides: 11. CDR3 length: 16 amino acids. CDR3 amino acids: CASSSWTGGRSHEQYF. Written as DNA, the CDR3 is TGTGCCAGTAGTAGCTGGACAGGGGGAAGGTCCCACGAGCAGTACTTC.